This T cell receptor (beta chain) appears in the sequencing data of a study of shared clonotypes between healthy human individuals. Study background: Serving as donors were two women and a few men, whose ages spanned 18 to 49.

A 200 ng quantity of DNA, tens of thousands of T cell genomes, went into the sorted-subset replicate PCRs. TCRdb keeps only in-frame clones here, not all; method: immunoSEQ multiplex PCR. The profile shows roughly 1.5 million clones, nearly 99% of them singletons. Germline CDR1 reads SEHNR; CDR2 reads FQNEAQ (reference sequence). The CDR3 has 16 amino acids. The ends lost 5 bases at V and 2 bases at J; junction bases unmatched: 9. Memory CD4+ cells were the fraction left after CD45RA+ naive selection. The V call is TRBV7-9, the J call TRBJ2-7; 10 positions match TRBD2. The sequencing sample was made of naive CD4+ T cells sorted from blood. Indicated subset: CD45RA+ positively selected. The origin of this receptor is a man aged 30 to 39 in good health. The DNA for the CDR3 is TGTGCCAGCAGCCCCTCGGGACTAGCGTACACCTACGAGCAGTACTTC. Protein: CASSPSGLAYTYEQYF.